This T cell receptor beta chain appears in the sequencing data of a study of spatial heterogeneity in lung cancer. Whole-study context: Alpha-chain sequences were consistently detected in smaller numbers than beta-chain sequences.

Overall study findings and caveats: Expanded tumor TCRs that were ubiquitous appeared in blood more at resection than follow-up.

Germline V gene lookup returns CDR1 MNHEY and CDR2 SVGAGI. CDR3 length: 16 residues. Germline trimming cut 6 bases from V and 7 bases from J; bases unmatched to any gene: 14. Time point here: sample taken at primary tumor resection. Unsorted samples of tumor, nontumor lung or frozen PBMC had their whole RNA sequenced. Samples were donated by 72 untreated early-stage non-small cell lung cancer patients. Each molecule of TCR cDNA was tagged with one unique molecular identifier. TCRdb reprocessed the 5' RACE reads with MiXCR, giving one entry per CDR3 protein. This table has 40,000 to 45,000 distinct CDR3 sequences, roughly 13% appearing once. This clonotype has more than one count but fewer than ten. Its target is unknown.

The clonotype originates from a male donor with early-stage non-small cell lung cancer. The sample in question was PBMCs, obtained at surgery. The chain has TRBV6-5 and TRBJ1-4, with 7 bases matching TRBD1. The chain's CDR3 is CASSSRPTGLGEKLFF. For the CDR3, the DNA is TGTGCCAGCAGCTCCAGACCGACAGGGTTGGGTGAAAAACTGTTTTTT.